One and the same sample provided the 10 T cell receptor beta chains below, sequenced in a study of PD-L1 blockade in urothelial cancer. Time point indicated: pretreatment peripheral blood. Sequencing was performed with immunoSEQ multiplex PCR; in TCRdb, only in-frame clones are kept and a portion is missing. The table lists around 100,000 clones, nearly 90% of them singletons. The sample here was PBMCs, taken around atezolizumab (anti-PD-L1) treatment. The origin of the receptors is a man aged 55 to 70 with urothelial cancer.

This chain links TRBV2 with TRBJ1-1; 10 bases match TRBD1. Germline-derived CDR1 and CDR2 are SNHLY and FYNNEI. V shed 3 bases, J shed 5 bases, and the junction held 6 bases outside the gene matches. The CDR3 covers 15 residues. CDR3 nucleotide sequence: TGTGCCAGCAGTGAGCGGACAGGGGGACAGACTGAAGCTTTCTTT. Its protein product is CASSERTGGQTEAFF.

The chain recombines TRBV19 with TRBJ2-3, with TRBD2 matching over 10 bases. Losses at the gene ends were 6 bases for V and 2 bases for J; bases not matched to a gene: 5. Per the germline V gene, CDR1 is LNHDA and CDR2 is SQIVND (reference sequence). This CDR3 contains 15 residues. CDR3 loop: CASRVTSGLTDTQYF. CDR3 sequence (DNA): TGTGCCAGTAGGGTGACTAGCGGGCTCACAGATACGCAGTATTTT.

CDR3 region: CAISGEASTDTQYF. DNA for the CDR3: TGTGCCATCAGTGGGGAGGCTAGCACAGATACGCAGTATTTT. The rearrangement links TRBV10-3 to TRBJ2-3; TRBD2 might be the D (6 bases). Germline-derived CDR1 and CDR2 are ENHRY and SYGVKD. The CDR3 is made up of 14 amino acids. With 4 bases removed from V and 0 bases from J, the gap between germline ends came to 8 bases.

This chain links TRBV29-1 with TRBJ2-5; the match to TRBD1 covers 7 bases. There are 12 residues in the CDR3. V gave up 5 bases and J gave up 5 bases; unmatched junction bases: 5. The germline gives CDR1 SQVTM, CDR2 ANQGSEA. The CDR3 DNA reads as TGCAGCGTTAGTACAGGGGCGGAGACCCAGTACTTC. As protein: CSVSTGAETQYF.

CDR3 bases: TGCAGCGTCTCCCGAACAGGGGGCAACTACGAGCAGTACTTC. Encoded protein: CSVSRTGGNYEQYF. V usage is TRBV29-1 and J usage is TRBJ2-7, with 9 bases aligning to TRBD1. The V gene end was trimmed by 6 bases and the J gene end by 3 bases; junction bases not matched to a gene: 9. CDR1 and CDR2 (germline): SQVTM, ANQGSEA. There are 14 residues in the CDR3.

V gene TRBV19 combines with J gene TRBJ1-1; possible D gene TRBD1, 5 bases. Germline loops: CDR1 LNHDA, CDR2 SQIVND (reference sequence). This CDR3 is built from 15 residues. With 3 bases removed from V and 4 bases from J, the gap between germline ends came to 15 bases. The DNA of the CDR3 is TGTGCCAGTAGTATCCCGCAGGGCCAAGGCACTGAAGCTTTCTTT. It is translated as CASSIPQGQGTEAFF.

This clone was counted a single time. The rearrangement links TRBV15 to TRBJ2-7; 11 nucleotides match TRBD2. CDR3 length: 15 amino acids. Germline V gene lookup returns CDR1 LNHNV and CDR2 YYDKDF (reference sequence). The J segment lost 3 bases and the V segment lost 3 bases, leaving 4 bases of the junction unmatched. Here the CDR3 reads CATSRPGLADYEQYF. In DNA, the CDR3 is TGTGCCACCAGCAGGCCGGGACTAGCGGACTACGAGCAGTACTTC.

The J gene is TRBJ2-1, the V gene TRBV5-1, with 11 bases lining up with TRBD2. This CDR3 has 20 amino acids. V dropped 2 bases and J dropped 1; count of bases not matched to a gene: 14. Per germline, CDR1 SGHRS and CDR2 YFSETQ. The CDR3 sequence: CASSLPTSGKNRGSYNEQFF. The CDR3, as DNA: TGCGCCAGCAGCTTACCGACTAGCGGGAAAAATAGGGGTTCCTACAATGAGCAGTTCTTC.

In nucleotides, the CDR3 is TGTGCCAGTAGTATTGGGGCTCAGTTGGATACGCAGTATTTT. It specifies CASSIGAQLDTQYF. This rearrangement joins TRBV19 to TRBJ2-3, with a weak D call TRBD1 (5 bases). The V and J ends lost 3 bases and 6 bases respectively, with 13 bases between them. The germline V gene has CDR1 LNHDA and CDR2 SQIVND (reference sequence). The CDR3 runs 14 residues.

J is TRBJ2-5 and V is TRBV7-3; 7 bases align to TRBD2. The V and J ends lost 5 bases and 5 bases, in that order; junction bases with no gene match: 8. The germline CDR1 and CDR2 sequences are SGHTA and FQGTGA. This CDR3 spans 14 amino acids. The CDR3 is CASSLSGVEETQYF. In DNA form, the CDR3 reads TGTGCCAGCAGCCTCAGCGGGGTGGAGGAGACCCAGTACTTC.